This T cell receptor beta chain was identified during a study of blood T cell repertoires in COVID-19. Study details: Samples representing acute and convalescent COVID-19 were sourced from the United States, Italy and Spain. Sample material is recorded as cDNA or gDNA derived from T cells, B-cell-depleted T cells, or PBMCs.

As originally analysed: The assay estimated nucleated cells by amplifying reference gene primers. Sequenced by immunoSEQ multiplex PCR; TCRdb stores in-frame clones only, minus some. The D gene and trimming were derived from the DNA, and the V and J assignments and clone size from that table. The sample includes about 70,000 clones, 86% of them seen just once. This CDR3 contains 17 residues. J lost 5 bases, V lost 3 bases, and 9 bases had no gene match. Germline V CDR1 and CDR2: SGHDN, FVKESK. The specimen was peripheral blood. The chain employs TRBV14 and TRBJ2-5, with 13 bases aligning to TRBD2. This receptor was obtained from a man in his 70s with active COVID-19. The CDR3, as DNA: TGTGCCAGCAGCCACCCTGGGGGACTAGCGGGATTCGAGACCCAGTACTTC. Amino acid sequence: CASSHPGGLAGFETQYF.